This T cell receptor (beta chain) was captured by sequencing in a study of cytotoxic CD8 clonotypes in ibrutinib-treated CLL. The study, taken as a whole, reports: Before falling back toward baseline at progression, clonality had risen at the time of ibrutinib response. The study found baseline clonality above age-matched healthy donors, tracking circulating CD8+ T-cell counts. Few clonotypes were public, and these shrank or held steady under treatment.

This clone was seen just once. Its matching antigen is unknown. Deep sequencing aimed at 1 in 200,000 to 1 in 1 million T cells' resolution. Only in-frame clones appear in the TCRdb table, and some are missing; sequencing was by immunoSEQ multiplex PCR. The sample lists nearly 300,000 clones, less than 85% occurring once. V gave up 5 bases and J gave up 8 bases; unmatched junction bases: 7. The CDR3 totals 13 residues. Germline CDR1 and CDR2: SGHTA and FQGTGA. The origin of this receptor is a human donor with chronic lymphocytic leukemia. This chain links TRBV7-3 with TRBJ1-2; TRBD1 aligns across 8 bases. Source: PBMCs, taken at disease progression, from a patient treated with ibrutinib. Here the CDR3 DNA reads TGTGCCAGCAGCCTTACAGGGGGGTTCGGCTACACCTTC. The encoded protein is CASSLTGGFGYTF.